This T cell receptor (beta chain) was recorded in a study of shared clonotypes between healthy human individuals. Genomic DNA belonging to each subset was distributed in equal measure over several immunoSEQ plates. Source study methods: Sequence data from immunoSEQ were junction-only and lacked quality scores; consequently, filtering differed. Some clones are missing from TCRdb's copy, which holds only in-frame ones; the method was immunoSEQ multiplex PCR. That table is the source of V, J and clone size, and D and trimming were worked out from the DNA. The repertoire holds about 2.4 million clones, with under 95% as singletons. V gave up 3 bases and J gave up 1 base; unmatched junction bases: 16. This CDR3 has 19 amino acids. Germline V gives CDR1 MDHEN, CDR2 SYDVKM.

The chain is built from TRBV28 and TRBJ2-7; TRBD1 agrees at 9 bases. This clonotype was sampled from a man aged 18 to 29 in good health. Some clones in this sample may be carry-over from other donors' samples. Sequenced input: naive CD4+ T cells from PBMCs. Sample subset: CD45RA+ positively selected. The CDR3 DNA follows: TGTGCCAGCAGTTTGGCCGTAGACGGACAGGGGATAGCGTCCTACGAGCAGTACTTC. Its translation: CASSLAVDGQGIASYEQYF.